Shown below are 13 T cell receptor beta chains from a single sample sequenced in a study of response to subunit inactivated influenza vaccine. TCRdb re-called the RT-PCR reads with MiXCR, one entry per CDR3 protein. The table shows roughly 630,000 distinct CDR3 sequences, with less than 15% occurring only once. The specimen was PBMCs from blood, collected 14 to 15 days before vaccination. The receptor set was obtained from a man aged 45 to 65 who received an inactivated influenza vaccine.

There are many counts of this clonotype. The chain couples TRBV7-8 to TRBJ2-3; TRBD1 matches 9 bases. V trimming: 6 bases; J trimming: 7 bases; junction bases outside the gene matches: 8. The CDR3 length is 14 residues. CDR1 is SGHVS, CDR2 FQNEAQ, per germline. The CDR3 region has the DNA TGTGCCAGCAGAAACGGGACAGGGCTGAATACGCAGTATTTT. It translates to CASRNGTGLNTQYF.

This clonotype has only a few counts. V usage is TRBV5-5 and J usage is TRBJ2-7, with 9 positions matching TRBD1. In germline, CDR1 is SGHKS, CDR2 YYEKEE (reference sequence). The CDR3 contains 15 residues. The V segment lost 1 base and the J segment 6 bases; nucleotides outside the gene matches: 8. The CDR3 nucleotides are TGTGCCAGCAGCTTGCCCGGGACAGGGAGTGGCGAGCAGTACTTC. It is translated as CASSLPGTGSGEQYF.

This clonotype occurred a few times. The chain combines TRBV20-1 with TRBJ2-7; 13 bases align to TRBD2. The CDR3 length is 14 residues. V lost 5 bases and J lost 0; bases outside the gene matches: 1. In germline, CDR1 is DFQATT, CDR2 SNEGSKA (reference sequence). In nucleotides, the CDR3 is TGCAGTGCTTGGACTAGCGGGAGCTCCTACGAGCAGTACTTC. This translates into CSAWTSGSSYEQYF.

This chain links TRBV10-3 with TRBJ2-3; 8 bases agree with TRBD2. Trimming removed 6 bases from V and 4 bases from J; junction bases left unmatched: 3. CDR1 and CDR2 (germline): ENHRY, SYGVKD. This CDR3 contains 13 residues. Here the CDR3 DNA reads TGTGCCATCAGCGGGGGGGCCTCAGATACGCAGTATTTT. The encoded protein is CAISGGASDTQYF.

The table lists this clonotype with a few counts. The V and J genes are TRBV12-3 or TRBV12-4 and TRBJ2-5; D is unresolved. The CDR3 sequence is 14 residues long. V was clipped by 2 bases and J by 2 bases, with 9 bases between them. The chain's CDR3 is CASSLLRNQETQYF. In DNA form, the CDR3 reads TGTGCCAGCAGTTTACTCAGGAATCAAGAGACCCAGTACTTC.

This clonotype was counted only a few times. DNA of the CDR3: TGCGCCAGCAGCTTGGGACAGGGAGTGATCAATGAGCAGTTCTTC. Translation gives CASSLGQGVINEQFF. The chain carries TRBV5-1 and TRBJ2-1; 7 bases are shared with TRBD1. With 0 bases clipped from V and 6 bases from J, the junction kept 6 bases outside the gene matches. Germline lookup yields CDR1 SGHRS and CDR2 YFSETQ. CDR3 length equals 15 residues.

The CDR3 nucleotides are TGCAGTGCCCAGACAGTGAACACCGGGGAGCTGTTTTTT. Encoded protein: CSAQTVNTGELFF. J is TRBJ2-2 and V is TRBV20-1; possible D gene TRBD1, 5 bases. The CDR3 has 13 residues. The germline CDR1 and CDR2 sequences are DFQATT and SNEGSKA (reference sequence). The V gene lost 6 bases and the J gene lost 1 base, with 9 bases spanning the gap.

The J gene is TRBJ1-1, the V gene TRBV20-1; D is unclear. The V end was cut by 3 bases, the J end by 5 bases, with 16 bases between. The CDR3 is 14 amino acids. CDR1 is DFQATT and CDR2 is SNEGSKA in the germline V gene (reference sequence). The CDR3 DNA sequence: TGCAGTGCTAGTATCGGCACCCGAAGGACTGAAGCTTTCTTT. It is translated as CSASIGTRRTEAFF.

CDR3 amino acids: CASARTSEAYNEQFF. CDR3 sequence (DNA): TGTGCCAGCGCTCGGACTAGCGAGGCCTACAATGAGCAGTTCTTC. This chain connects TRBV6-4 to TRBJ2-1; TRBD2 matches 9 bases. The trim removed 8 bases at V and 2 bases at J, leaving 7 bases unmatched. The CDR3 runs 15 residues. Per germline, CDR1 MRHNA and CDR2 SNTAGT.

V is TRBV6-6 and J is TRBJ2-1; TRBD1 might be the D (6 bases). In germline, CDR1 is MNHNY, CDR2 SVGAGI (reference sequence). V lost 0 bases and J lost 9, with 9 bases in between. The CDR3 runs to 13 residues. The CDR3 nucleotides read TGTGCCAGCAGTTACTCGAGGGGGAGTGAGCAGTTCTTC. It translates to CASSYSRGSEQFF.

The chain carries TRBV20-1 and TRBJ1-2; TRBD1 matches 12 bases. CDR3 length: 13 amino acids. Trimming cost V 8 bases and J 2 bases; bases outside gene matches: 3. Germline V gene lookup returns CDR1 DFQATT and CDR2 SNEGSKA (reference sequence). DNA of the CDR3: TGCAGTACGGGACAGGGGGCAAACTATGGCTACACCTTC. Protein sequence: CSTGQGANYGYTF.

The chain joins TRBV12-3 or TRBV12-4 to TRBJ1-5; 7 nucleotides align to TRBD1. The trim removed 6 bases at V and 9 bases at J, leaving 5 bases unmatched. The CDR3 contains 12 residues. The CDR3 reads CASSPGQTPQHF. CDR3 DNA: TGTGCCAGCAGCCCGGGACAGACGCCCCAGCATTTT.

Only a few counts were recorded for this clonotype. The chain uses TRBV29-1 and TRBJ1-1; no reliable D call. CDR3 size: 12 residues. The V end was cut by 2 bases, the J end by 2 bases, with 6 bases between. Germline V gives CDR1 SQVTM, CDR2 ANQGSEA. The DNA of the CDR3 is TGCAGCGTTGAACCACAAAACACTGAAGCTTTCTTT. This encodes CSVEPQNTEAFF.